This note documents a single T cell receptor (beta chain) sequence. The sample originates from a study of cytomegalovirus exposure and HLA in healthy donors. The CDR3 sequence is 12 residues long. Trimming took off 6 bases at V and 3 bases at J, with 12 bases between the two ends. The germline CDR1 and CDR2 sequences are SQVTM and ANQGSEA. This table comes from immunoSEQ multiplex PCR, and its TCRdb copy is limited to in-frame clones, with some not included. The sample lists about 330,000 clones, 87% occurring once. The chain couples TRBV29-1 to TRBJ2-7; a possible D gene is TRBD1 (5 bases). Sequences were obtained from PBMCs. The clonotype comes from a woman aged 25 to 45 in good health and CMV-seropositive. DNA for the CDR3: TGCAGCGTGGGGATCAGGGACTACGAGCAGTACTTC. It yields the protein CSVGIRDYEQYF.